The sequence of this T cell receptor (beta chain) was determined in a study of OX40 agonist ivuxolimab in advanced cancers. At the level of the study: Patients received ivuxolimab, an agonistic anti-OX40 (CD134) antibody.

Comment on this clone: No antigen is known for it. Other DNA sequences within the sample encode an identical CDR3.

TCRdb's copy holds only in-frame clones and misses some; the assay was immunoSEQ multiplex PCR. This table holds around 60,000 clones, about 87% found once. V lost 4 bases and J lost 3, with 14 bases in between. Looked up from germline, CDR1 is GTSNPN and CDR2 is SVGIG (reference sequence). The CDR3 runs 14 residues. Study conclusions and caveats: Among the lowest levels of clonal expansion were found in partial responders at 0.1-3.0 mg/kg. Relative to CD4+ cells, CD8+ T cells on average had more expanded clones.

This receptor was taken from an adult with an advanced solid tumor such as melanoma, head and neck, liver or kidney cancer. V is TRBV30 and J is TRBJ2-3; a weak D match, TRBD2 (6 bases). Source: CD4+ or CD8+ T cells sorted from blood, taken in a trial of the OX40 agonist ivuxolimab. The CDR3 loop is CAWNRAGRTDTQYF. CDR3 nucleotide sequence: TGTGCCTGGAATCGGGCGGGGAGGACAGATACGCAGTATTTT.